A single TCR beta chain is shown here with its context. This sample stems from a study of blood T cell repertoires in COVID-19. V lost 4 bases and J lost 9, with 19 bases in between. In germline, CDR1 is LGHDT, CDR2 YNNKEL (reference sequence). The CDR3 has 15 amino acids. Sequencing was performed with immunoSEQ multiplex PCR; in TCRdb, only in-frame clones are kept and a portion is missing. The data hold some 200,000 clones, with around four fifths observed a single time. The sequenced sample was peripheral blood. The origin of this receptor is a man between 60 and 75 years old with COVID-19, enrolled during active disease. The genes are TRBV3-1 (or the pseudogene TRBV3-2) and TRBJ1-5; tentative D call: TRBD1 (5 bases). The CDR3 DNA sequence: TGTGCCAGCAGCCGAGGGGCGCGGGGGTTGGTGCCCCAGCATTTT. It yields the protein CASSRGARGLVPQHF.